These 8 T cell receptor beta chains originate from one sample sequenced in a study of blood T cell repertoires in COVID-19. Assay: immunoSEQ multiplex PCR; the TCRdb copy retains only in-frame clones and omits some. The sample has 110,000 to 150,000 clones, more than 80% seen once; the top ten hold 5.5% to 8%. The sequencing input was peripheral blood. The receptors stem from a human donor in a cohort sampled during active COVID-19.

V is TRBV6-5 and J is TRBJ2-7; 8 bases match TRBD1. The V gene's germline CDR1 is MNHEY and CDR2 SVGAGI. This CDR3 is 15 amino acids long. V shed 5 bases and J 0 bases; nucleotides not matched to a gene: 6. DNA of the CDR3: TGTGCCAGCAGTCACGGACAGGGCTACTCCTACGAGCAGTACTTC. Translation gives CASSHGQGYSYEQYF.

The chain links TRBV9 to TRBJ2-2; 13 bases line up with TRBD2. Germline trimming cut 1 base from V and 3 bases from J; bases unmatched to any gene: 6. Germline V lookup: CDR1 SGDLS, CDR2 YYNGEE. The CDR3 covers 18 residues. In DNA form, the CDR3 reads TGTGCCAGCAGCGTAAAAACTAGCGGGGGGGCGCACACCGGGGAGCTGTTTTTT. The encoded protein is CASSVKTSGGAHTGELFF.

This chain connects TRBV5-1 to TRBJ2-1; D is perhaps TRBD1 (6 bases). Looked up from germline, CDR1 is SGHRS and CDR2 is YFSETQ. The CDR3 is 14 amino acids. V lost 0 bases, J lost 7 bases, and 11 bases lay in between. DNA for the CDR3: TGCGCCAGCAGCTTGGCAGGGGTTCGGAATGAGCAGTTCTTC. It yields the protein CASSLAGVRNEQFF. Using reference TRBV5-1 and TRBJ2-1 for the parts outside the CDR3, the full variable domain is KAGVTQTPRYLIKTRGQQVTLSCSPISGHRSVSWYQQTPGQGLQFLFEYFSETQRNKGNFPGRFSGRQFSNSRSEMNVSTLELGDSALYLCASSLAGVRNEQFFGPGTRLTVL.

CDR3 region: CASKDRGNTIYF. The CDR3 region has the DNA TGTGCCAGCAAGGACAGGGGAAACACCATATATTTT. The rearrangement links TRBV2 to TRBJ1-3, with 7 bases that match TRBD1. V was pared by 7 bases and J by 4 bases, with 1 base of the junction left unmatched. The germline gives CDR1 SNHLY, CDR2 FYNNEI. The CDR3 is 12 amino acids.

The table lists this clone with a few counts. This chain connects TRBV5-4 to TRBJ2-3, with 11 bases that match TRBD2. Germline V gene sequence: CDR1 SGHNT, CDR2 YYREEE (reference sequence). The CDR3 runs 16 residues. The junction had 4 bases not matched to a gene; V was cut back by 2 bases and J by 2 bases. The CDR3 nucleotides are TGTGCCAGCAGCTTTTTAGCGGGGGGGTTCACAGATACGCAGTATTTT. This codes for CASSFLAGGFTDTQYF.

The CDR3 protein is CASSERGNGPLNTEAFF. The CDR3 nucleotides are TGTGCCAGCAGCGAGAGGGGGAACGGACCGTTGAACACTGAAGCTTTCTTT. The rearrangement uses TRBV11-2 and TRBJ1-1, with D possibly matching TRBD1 (6 bases). Germline-derived CDR1 and CDR2 are SGHAT and FQNNGV. CDR3 length: 17 amino acids. Trimming left V 5 bases short and J 0 bases short, with 19 bases between.

Concerning this clone: A read error may produce the germline difference seen at one junction end. J is TRBJ2-3 and V is TRBV7-8, with D possibly being TRBD1 (6 bases). CDR3 length: 13 residues. The germline V gene encodes CDR1 SGHVS and CDR2 FQNEAQ. CDR3 nucleotides: TGTGCCAGCAGCTATAGACAGGCTTACTCTCCCTCTTTT. Amino acid sequence: CASSYRQAYSPSF.

The chain is built from TRBV11-3 and TRBJ2-1, with 10 bases identical to TRBD2. With V trimmed by 5 bases and J by 3 bases, 7 bases remained unmatched. The CDR3 totals 16 residues. The germline gives CDR1 SGHNT, CDR2 YENEEA. The CDR3 DNA is TGTGCCAGCAGCAAGACCGGGACTAGCGACTACAATGAGCAGTTCTTC. It encodes CASSKTGTSDYNEQFF. Based on the CDR3 plus reference TRBV11-3 and TRBJ2-1, the full variable domain is EAGVVQSPRYKIIEKKQPVAFWCNPISGHNTLYWYLQNLGQGPELLIRYENEEAVDDSQLPKDRFSAERLKGVDSTLKIQPAELGDSAVYLCASSKTGTSDYNEQFFGPGTRLTVL.